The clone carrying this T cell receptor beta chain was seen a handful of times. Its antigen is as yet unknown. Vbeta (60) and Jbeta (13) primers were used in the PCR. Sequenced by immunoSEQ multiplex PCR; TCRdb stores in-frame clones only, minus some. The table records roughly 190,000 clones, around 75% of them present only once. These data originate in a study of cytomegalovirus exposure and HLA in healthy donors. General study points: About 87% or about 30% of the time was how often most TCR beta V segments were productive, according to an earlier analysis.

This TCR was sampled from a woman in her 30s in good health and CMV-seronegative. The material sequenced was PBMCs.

The CDR3 spells CASRADSSTEAFF. The CDR3 DNA sequence: TGTGCCAGCAGGGCCGACAGTAGTACTGAAGCTTTCTTT. The J gene is TRBJ1-1, the V gene TRBV2; possible D gene TRBD1, 5 bases. The CDR3 loop spans 13 amino acids. Germline V gene sequence: CDR1 SNHLY, CDR2 FYNNEI. The germline V and J ends were trimmed by 6 bases and 5 bases, with 13 bases remaining between them.